A few counts support the clone carrying this TCR beta chain. CDR1 and CDR2 from the germline V gene are SGHRS and YFSETQ. The V segment lost 0 bases and the J segment 0 bases; nucleotides outside the gene matches: 6. CDR3 length: 17 amino acids. Per the original data handling: Sequence data from immunoSEQ were junction-only and lacked quality scores; consequently, filtering differed. Here immunoSEQ multiplex PCR was the method, and the copy in TCRdb shows in-frame clones only, minus some. That table gives V, J and clone size, and the DNA gave D and trimming. The repertoire holds approximately 980,000 clones, with approximately 76% as singletons. The data stem from a study of shared clonotypes between healthy human individuals. Naive CD45RA+ and memory CD45RA-negative subsets were split from CD4+ cells.

Material: memory CD4+ T cells sorted from blood. Stated subset: CD45RA-negative fraction. This receptor was taken from a man between 18 and 29 years old in good health. The chain uses TRBV5-1 and TRBJ1-3, with 7 bases aligning to TRBD1. The chain's CDR3 is CASSLVSQGISGNTIYF. CDR3 nucleotide sequence: TGCGCCAGCAGCTTGGTCTCACAGGGGATCTCTGGAAACACCATATATTTT.